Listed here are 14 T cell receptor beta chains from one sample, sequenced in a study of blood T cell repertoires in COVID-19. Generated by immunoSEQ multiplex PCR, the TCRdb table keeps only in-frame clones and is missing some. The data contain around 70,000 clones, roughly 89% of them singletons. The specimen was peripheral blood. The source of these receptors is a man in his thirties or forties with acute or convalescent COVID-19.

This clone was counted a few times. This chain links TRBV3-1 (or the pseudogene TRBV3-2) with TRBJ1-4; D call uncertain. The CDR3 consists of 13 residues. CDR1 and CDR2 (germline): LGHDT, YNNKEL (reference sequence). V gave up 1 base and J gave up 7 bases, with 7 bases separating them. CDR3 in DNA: TGTGCCAGCAGCCAAGGAGGCGTTGAAAAACTGTTTTTT. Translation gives CASSQGGVEKLFF.

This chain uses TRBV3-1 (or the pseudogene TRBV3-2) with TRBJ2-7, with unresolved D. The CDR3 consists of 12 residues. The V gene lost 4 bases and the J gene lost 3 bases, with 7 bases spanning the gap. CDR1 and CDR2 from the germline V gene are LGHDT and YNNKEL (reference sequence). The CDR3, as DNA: TGTGCCAGCAGCCCCTCGAGCTACGAGCAGTACTTC. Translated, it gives CASSPSSYEQYF.

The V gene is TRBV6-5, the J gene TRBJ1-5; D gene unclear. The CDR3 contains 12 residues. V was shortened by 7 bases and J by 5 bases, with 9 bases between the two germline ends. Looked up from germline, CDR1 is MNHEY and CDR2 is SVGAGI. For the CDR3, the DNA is TGTGCCAGCAAGAGGGTGGATCAGCCCCAGCATTTT. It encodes CASKRVDQPQHF.

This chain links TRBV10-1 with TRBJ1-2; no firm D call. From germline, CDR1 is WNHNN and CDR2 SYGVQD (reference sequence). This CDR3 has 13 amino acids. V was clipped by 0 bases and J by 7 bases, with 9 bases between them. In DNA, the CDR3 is TGCGCCAGCAGTGAGTCGGAGTTTCGTGGCTACACCTTC. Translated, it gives CASSESEFRGYTF.

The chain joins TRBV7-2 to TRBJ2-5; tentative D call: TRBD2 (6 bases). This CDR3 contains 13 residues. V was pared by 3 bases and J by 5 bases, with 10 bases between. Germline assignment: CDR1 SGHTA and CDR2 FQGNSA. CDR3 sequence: CASSFGRGETQYF. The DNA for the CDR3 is TGTGCCAGCAGCTTTGGACGGGGGGAGACCCAGTACTTC.

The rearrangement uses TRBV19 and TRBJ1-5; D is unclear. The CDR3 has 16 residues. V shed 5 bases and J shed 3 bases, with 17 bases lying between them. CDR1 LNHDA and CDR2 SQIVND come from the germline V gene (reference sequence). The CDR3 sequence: CASSSRPDGDNQPQHF. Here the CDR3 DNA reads TGTGCCAGTAGTTCTAGACCAGACGGGGACAATCAGCCCCAGCATTTT.

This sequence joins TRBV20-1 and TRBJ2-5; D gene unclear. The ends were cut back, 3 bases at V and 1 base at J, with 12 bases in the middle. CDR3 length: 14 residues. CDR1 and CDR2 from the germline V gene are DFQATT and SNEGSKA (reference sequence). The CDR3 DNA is TGCAGTGCTAGTAACAGAGTCCTCCAAGAGACCCAGTACTTC. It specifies CSASNRVLQETQYF.

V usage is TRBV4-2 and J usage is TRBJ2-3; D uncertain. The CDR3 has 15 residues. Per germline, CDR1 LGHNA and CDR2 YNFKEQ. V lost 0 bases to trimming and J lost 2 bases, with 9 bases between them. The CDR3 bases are TGTGCCAGCAGCCAAGATCAGGCCCCCACAGATACGCAGTATTTT. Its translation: CASSQDQAPTDTQYF.

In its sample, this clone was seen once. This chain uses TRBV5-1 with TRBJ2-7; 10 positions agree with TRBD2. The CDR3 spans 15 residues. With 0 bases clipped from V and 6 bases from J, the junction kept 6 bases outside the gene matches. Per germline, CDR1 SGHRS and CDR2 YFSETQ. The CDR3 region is CASSLGAGGPGEQYF. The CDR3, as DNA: TGCGCCAGCAGCTTGGGAGCGGGAGGGCCGGGCGAGCAGTACTTC.

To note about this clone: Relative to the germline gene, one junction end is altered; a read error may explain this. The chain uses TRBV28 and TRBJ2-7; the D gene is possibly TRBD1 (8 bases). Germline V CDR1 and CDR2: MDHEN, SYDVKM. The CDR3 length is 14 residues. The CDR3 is CASSSGTGLRGRGF. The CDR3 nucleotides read TGTGCCAGCAGTAGCGGGACAGGTTTAAGGGGTCGGGGGTTC.

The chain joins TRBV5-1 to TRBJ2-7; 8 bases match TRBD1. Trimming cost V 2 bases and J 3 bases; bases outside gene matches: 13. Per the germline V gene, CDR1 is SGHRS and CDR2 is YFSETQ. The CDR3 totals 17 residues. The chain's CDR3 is CASSFDRGGERRYEQYF. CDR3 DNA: TGCGCCAGCAGCTTTGACAGGGGAGGTGAGCGACGCTACGAGCAGTACTTC.

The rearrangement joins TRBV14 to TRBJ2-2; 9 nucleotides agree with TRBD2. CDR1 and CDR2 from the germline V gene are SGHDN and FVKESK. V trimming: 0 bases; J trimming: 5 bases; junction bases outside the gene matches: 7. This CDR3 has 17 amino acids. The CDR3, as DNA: TGTGCCAGCAGCCAAGATCGGGGTCTAGCGGGAACCGGGGAGCTGTTTTTT. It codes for CASSQDRGLAGTGELFF.

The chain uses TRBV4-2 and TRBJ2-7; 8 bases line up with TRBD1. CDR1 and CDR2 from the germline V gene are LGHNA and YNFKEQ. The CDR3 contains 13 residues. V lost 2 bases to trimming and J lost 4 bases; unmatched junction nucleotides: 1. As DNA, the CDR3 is TGTGCCAGCAGCCAATACAGGGGGTACGAGCAGTACTTC. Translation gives CASSQYRGYEQYF.

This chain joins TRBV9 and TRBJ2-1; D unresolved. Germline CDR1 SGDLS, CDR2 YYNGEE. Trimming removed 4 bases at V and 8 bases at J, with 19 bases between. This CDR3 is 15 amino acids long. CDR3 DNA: TGTGCCAGCAGCCCCCAACCAGACTGGTTGGATGAGCAGTTCTTC. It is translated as CASSPQPDWLDEQFF.